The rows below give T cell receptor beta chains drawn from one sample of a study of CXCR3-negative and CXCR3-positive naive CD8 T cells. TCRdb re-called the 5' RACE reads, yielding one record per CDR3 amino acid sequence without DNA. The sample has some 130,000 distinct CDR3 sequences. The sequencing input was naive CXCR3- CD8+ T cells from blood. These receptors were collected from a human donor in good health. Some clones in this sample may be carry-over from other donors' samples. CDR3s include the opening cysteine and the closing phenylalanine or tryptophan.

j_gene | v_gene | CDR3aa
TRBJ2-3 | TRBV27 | CASSLSTSGGTDTQYF
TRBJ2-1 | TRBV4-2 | CASSQDGREGLNNEQFF
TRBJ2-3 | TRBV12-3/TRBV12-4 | CASADGLARDTQYF
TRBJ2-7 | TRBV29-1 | CSVEYRGQGSYEQYF
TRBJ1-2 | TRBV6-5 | CASSINREDYTF
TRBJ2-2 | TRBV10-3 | CAITKDRTNTGELFF
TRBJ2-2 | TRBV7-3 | CASSLRIATSLNTGELFF
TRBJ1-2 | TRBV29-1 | CSVEAGGDGYTF
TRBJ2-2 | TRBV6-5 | CASSARTAGGELFF
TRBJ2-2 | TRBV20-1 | CSARDPGTGTTGELFF
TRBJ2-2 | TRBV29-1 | CSVVGTSGGTGELFF
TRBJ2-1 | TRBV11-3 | CASSSTGANSYNEQFF
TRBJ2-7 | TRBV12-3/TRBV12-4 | CASSFPGRTYEQYF
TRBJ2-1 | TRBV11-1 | CASSSMGQGNEQFF
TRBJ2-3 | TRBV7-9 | CASSQGASTDTQYF
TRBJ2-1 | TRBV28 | CASSFQLAAYNEQFF
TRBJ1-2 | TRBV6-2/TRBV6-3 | CASSTTIGIGGYTF
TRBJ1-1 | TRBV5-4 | CASSSYSGNTEAFF
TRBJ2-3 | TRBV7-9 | CASSPKEGTDTQYF
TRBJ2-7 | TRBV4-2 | CASSQGLAGVYEQYF
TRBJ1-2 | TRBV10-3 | CAISAQTGGAGYTF
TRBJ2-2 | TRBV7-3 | CASSLLSSGGVSTGELFF
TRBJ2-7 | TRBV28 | CASSLTAGPAAEQYF
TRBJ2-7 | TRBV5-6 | CASSLGGNSYEQYF
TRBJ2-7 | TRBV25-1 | CASSEYGGSEYEQYF
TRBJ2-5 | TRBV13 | CASSPGTGGTETQYF
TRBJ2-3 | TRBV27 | CASSLTSGKVDTQYF
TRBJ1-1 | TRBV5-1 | CASSFSDRINTEAFF
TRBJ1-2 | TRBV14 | CASSLDRYGYTF